Listed here is a single T cell receptor beta chain. Its target is unknown. The source of the sample is a study of T cells in Graves' hyperthyroidism and ophthalmopathy. Whole-study results and caveats: In the blood, most expanded thyroid clonotypes above 0.001 appeared as well.

RNA transcripts gave rise to amplified TCR beta CDR3 regions. In the first-round RT-PCR of the TCR CDR3, the HTBI primer set was used. MiXCR, applied by TCRdb to the multiplex PCR reads, yields one record per CDR3 protein. In the table there are fewer than 600,000 distinct CDR3 sequences, about 15% of which are singletons. V was pared by 3 bases and J by 1 base, with 9 bases of the junction left unmatched. Germline CDR1 is MNHNS and CDR2 is SASEGT. This CDR3 spans 17 amino acids. The chain links TRBV6-1 to TRBJ2-1, with 7 bases matching TRBD2. This clonotype was sampled from a woman aged 40-49 years with Graves' hyperthyroidism. Sequencing was carried out using blood. For the CDR3, the DNA is TGTGCCAGCAGTGACTCTCCTCTAGCGGCGTCCTACAATGAGCAGTTCTTC. Protein product: CASSDSPLAASYNEQFF.